This T cell receptor beta chain derives from a study of blood T cell repertoires in COVID-19. Study information: COVID-19 samples from acute and convalescent phases originated in the United States, Italy and Spain.

V gave up 6 bases and J gave up 10 bases, with 13 bases separating them. This CDR3 region has 13 residues. Method: immunoSEQ multiplex PCR; TCRdb's copy keeps in-frame clones and lacks some. This table holds about 210,000 clones, around 90% found once. Sequenced sample: peripheral blood. This TCR came from a man under 40 with acute or convalescent COVID-19. The V call is TRBV12-3 or TRBV12-4, the J call TRBJ1-6, with D possibly matching TRBD1 (5 bases). DNA of the CDR3: TGTGCCAGCAGCGGACAAGGGGTCTCACCCCTCCACTTT. Amino acid sequence: CASSGQGVSPLHF.